The 5 T cell receptor beta chains below were found in one sample sequenced in a study of T cells after yellow fever vaccination. TCRdb fed the 5' RACE reads into MiXCR, producing one record per CDR3 protein. This table holds about 260,000 distinct CDR3 sequences, around 4.9% found once. The starting material was CD4+ T cells sorted from PBMCs, obtained on the day of the yellow fever booster vaccination. The receptors shown here come from a man between 18 and 29 years old who received the YFV17D yellow fever vaccine.

J is TRBJ1-4 and V is TRBV20-1; possible D gene TRBD1, 6 bases. This CDR3 is 15 amino acids long. CDR1 is DFQATT and CDR2 is SNEGSKA in the germline V gene (reference sequence). The V gene lost 3 bases and the J gene lost 8 bases, with 19 bases spanning the gap. The CDR3 spells CSASDPGRGGEKLFF. The CDR3 nucleotides are TGCAGTGCTAGTGACCCCGGGCGGGGGGGCGAAAAACTGTTTTTT.

This sequence joins TRBV5-1 and TRBJ1-4; possible D gene TRBD1, 6 bases. Germline V lookup: CDR1 SGHRS, CDR2 YFSETQ. V was pared by 4 bases and J by 5 bases, with 15 bases between. This CDR3 has 15 amino acids. CDR3: CASSPGTYRNEKLFF. As DNA, the CDR3 is TGCGCCAGCAGCCCGGGGACATATAGGAATGAAAAACTGTTTTTT. Filled out from reference TRBV5-1 and TRBJ1-4, the complete variable domain reads KAGVTQTPRYLIKTRGQQVTLSCSPISGHRSVSWYQQTPGQGLQFLFEYFSETQRNKGNFPGRFSGRQFSNSRSEMNVSTLELGDSALYLCASSPGTYRNEKLFFGSGTQLSVL.

The V call is TRBV7-9, the J call TRBJ1-2, with 7 nucleotides matching TRBD1. CDR1 SEHNR and CDR2 FQNEAQ come from the germline V gene (reference sequence). The CDR3 loop spans 15 amino acids. V shed 1 base and J 7 bases; nucleotides not matched to a gene: 9. CDR3 residues: CASSLGWDRAFGYTF. The CDR3 bases are TGTGCCAGCAGCTTAGGCTGGGACAGAGCATTTGGCTACACCTTC.

This clonotype was observed at least ten times. At one of its ends the junction is not consistent with the germline gene, which may arise from a read error. The chain recombines TRBV4-2 with TRBJ2-3; D gene ambiguous. This CDR3 has 14 residues. Germline lookup yields CDR1 LGHNA and CDR2 YNFKEQ. The CDR3 protein is CASNQVSDTDTQYF. CDR3 nucleotides: TGTGCCAGCAACCAAGTCAGCGACACAGATACGCAGTATTTT.

V gene TRBV24-1 combines with J gene TRBJ2-2; TRBD2 matches at 8 bases. Trimming removed 9 bases from V and 6 bases from J; junction bases left unmatched: 8. Germline loops: CDR1 KGHDR, CDR2 SFDVKD. The CDR3 is made up of 14 amino acids. The CDR3 DNA is TGTGCCACCGGCGGGGGGAACTCCCCCGGGGAGCTGTTTTTT. Translated, it gives CATGGGNSPGELFF.